Listed below are T cell receptor beta chains from one sample, sequenced in a study of technical replicates of blood from several donors. Produced via immunoSEQ multiplex PCR; TCRdb's table is partial and in-frame only. The repertoire holds 81,000 or so clones, with about 96% as singletons. Sequencing used T cells isolated from PBMCs. The receptors originated from a human donor in good health. Both conserved end residues are part of each CDR3. The D gene is left open where the match is weak. Clone size is shown for a subset of rows, as once, few, many or a class of expanded clone.

size	V	D	J	CDR3	DNA
.	TRBV4-1	.	TRBJ2-7	CASSQVTGDSYEQYF	TGCGCCAGCAGCCAAGTCACGGGGGACTCCTACGAGCAGTACTTC
.	TRBV10-3	.	TRBJ1-2	CAISELPGTYGYTF	TGTGCCATCAGTGAGTTGCCAGGAACCTATGGCTACACCTTC
.	TRBV5-6	.	TRBJ1-2	CASSRREGSNYGYTF	TGTGCCAGCAGCCGGAGGGAGGGGTCCAACTATGGCTACACCTTC
.	TRBV9	TRBD1	TRBJ2-7	CASSVGGGQGAYEQYF	TGTGCCAGCAGCGTGGGCGGGGGACAGGGGGCCTACGAGCAGTACTTC
.	TRBV13	TRBD2	TRBJ2-7	CASSLGLTSAGYEQYF	TGTGCCAGCAGCTTAGGCCTTACTAGCGCCGGCTACGAGCAGTACTTC
.	TRBV5-1	TRBD1	TRBJ2-5	CASSLVASGGVETQYF	TGCGCCAGCAGCTTGGTTGCGTCAGGGGGAGTGGAGACCCAGTACTTC
.	TRBV29-1	.	TRBJ2-2	CSVKVRGAGELFF	TGCAGCGTGAAAGTTCGGGGTGCCGGGGAGCTGTTTTTT
.	TRBV25-1	TRBD1	TRBJ2-1	CASSAAPADRIYNEQFF	TGTGCCAGCAGTGCCGCCCCCGCGGACAGGATTTACAATGAGCAGTTCTTC
.	TRBV4-1	TRBD2	TRBJ2-7	CASSQEPGLLNYEQYF	TGCGCCAGCAGCCAGGAACCGGGACTACTAAACTACGAGCAGTACTTC
.	TRBV28	TRBD1	TRBJ2-5	CASSFPGTASKETQYF	TGTGCCAGCAGTTTCCCCGGGACAGCCTCAAAAGAGACCCAGTACTTC
.	TRBV4-1	TRBD2	TRBJ2-3	CASSQSGGGADTQYF	TGCGCCAGCAGCCAGTCTGGCGGGGGGGCCGATACGCAGTATTTT
.	TRBV5-1	.	TRBJ2-7	CASSWGTLNYEQYF	TGCGCCAGCAGCTGGGGGACATTAAACTACGAGCAGTACTTC
.	TRBV5-1	TRBD2	TRBJ2-1	CASSAAGGDNEQFF	TGCGCCAGCAGCGCAGCGGGGGGGGACAATGAGCAGTTCTTC
.	TRBV6-1	TRBD2	TRBJ2-1	CASSEIFEGLAGEQFF	TGTGCCAGCAGTGAGATCTTCGAGGGACTAGCGGGTGAGCAGTTCTTC
.	TRBV11-2	.	TRBJ2-5	CASSLWREAGGSGETQYF	TGTGCCAGCAGCTTATGGAGGGAGGCAGGGGGTTCGGGAGAGACCCAGTACTTC
.	TRBV6-5	TRBD1	TRBJ1-2	CASSRRDRGGGYTF	TGTGCCAGCAGTCGCCGGGACAGGGGGGGAGGCTACACCTTC
.	TRBV4-2	.	TRBJ2-3	CASSRSVEGGNTQYF	TGTGCCAGCAGCCGCTCCGTGGAGGGCGGGAATACGCAGTATTTT
.	TRBV5-1	.	TRBJ2-3	CASSMEATDTQYF	TGCGCCAGCAGCATGGAAGCCACAGATACGCAGTATTTT
.	TRBV29-1	TRBD1	TRBJ2-7	CSVRTGSYEQYF	TGCAGCGTCAGGACAGGATCCTACGAGCAGTACTTC
once	TRBV6-4	TRBD2	TRBJ2-1	CASSPLGTSGGGEQFF	TGTGCCAGCAGTCCCCTCGGGACTAGCGGGGGGGGTGAGCAGTTCTTC
.	TRBV5-6	.	TRBJ1-6	CASSLDGAYNSPLHF	TGTGCCAGCAGCTTGGACGGGGCCTATAATTCACCCCTCCACTTT
.	TRBV7-9	TRBD2	TRBJ2-7	CASSLLAGGPHEQYF	TGTGCCAGCAGCCTCCTGGCGGGAGGGCCTCACGAGCAGTACTTC
.	TRBV6-1	TRBD1	TRBJ1-1	CASSSQTGTQAFF	TGTGCCAGCTCCTCCCAGACAGGGACACAAGCTTTCTTT
.	TRBV7-9	.	TRBJ2-5	CASTPTSREETQYF	TGTGCCAGCACGCCGACGAGTCGGGAAGAGACCCAGTACTTC
.	TRBV28	.	TRBJ1-1	CASSLVENTEAFF	TGTGCCAGCAGTCTAGTTGAGAACACTGAAGCTTTCTTT
.	TRBV7-9	.	TRBJ2-3	CASSSRGLEGVADTQYF	TGTGCCAGCAGCTCGCGGGGCCTTGAGGGCGTAGCAGATACGCAGTATTTT
.	TRBV7-9	TRBD1	TRBJ2-4	CASSLERDSPKNIQYF	TGTGCCAGCAGCTTAGAGAGGGACAGCCCTAAAAACATTCAGTACTTC
.	TRBV7-9	.	TRBJ2-2	CASSHPRGGNTGELFF	TGTGCCAGCAGCCACCCAAGGGGGGGGAACACCGGGGAGCTGTTTTTT
.	TRBV7-2	.	TRBJ2-7	CASSLGQRPGLPYEQYF	TGTGCCAGCAGCTTAGGTCAGAGGCCGGGTCTCCCCTACGAGCAGTACTTC
.	TRBV7-9	.	TRBJ1-4	CASSLMGRPFNEKLFF	TGTGCCAGCAGCTTAATGGGGAGACCCTTTAATGAAAAACTGTTTTTT
.	TRBV29-1	.	TRBJ2-2	CSVGWTVNTGELFF	TGCAGCGTTGGGTGGACAGTGAACACCGGGGAGCTGTTTTTT
.	TRBV18	.	TRBJ1-1	CASSPPQGSEAFF	TGTGCCAGCTCACCACCCCAGGGTTCTGAAGCTTTCTTT
.	TRBV6-5	TRBD1	TRBJ2-7	CASSASLGQAYEQYF	TGTGCCAGCAGTGCCAGCCTGGGACAGGCCTACGAGCAGTACTTC